These 16 T cell receptor beta chains originate from one sample sequenced in a study of blood T cells in healthy people across ages. PCR was performed a second time for roughly 7 to 12 cycles using a sample-barcoded 5' primer and a J-beta primer mix. MiXCR was run by TCRdb on the 5' RACE reads, yielding one entry per CDR3 protein. The table shows 950,000 to 1,200,000 distinct CDR3 sequences, with around two fifths occurring only once. Sequences were obtained from blood. All receptors derive from a man aged 18 to 29 in good health.

The sample holds a few counts of this clonotype. The chain uses TRBV4-3 and TRBJ2-7, with 9 bases fitting TRBD1. CDR1 and CDR2 from the germline V gene are LGHNA and YSLEER. The V and J ends lost 3 bases and 4 bases, in that order; junction bases with no gene match: 7. The CDR3 extends over 15 amino acids. The CDR3 DNA follows: TGCGCCAGCAGCCAGACCCGGACAGGGGTGTACGAGCAGTACTTC. This encodes CASSQTRTGVYEQYF.

This rearrangement joins TRBV2 to TRBJ2-4; a weak D match, TRBD2 (5 bases). Germline V CDR1 and CDR2: SNHLY, FYNNEI. Trimming stripped 3 bases from V and 13 bases from J, with 25 bases between. The CDR3 loop spans 16 amino acids. CDR3: CASSERSAAIDHEQYF. The CDR3 region has the DNA TGTGCCAGCAGTGAGAGGTCAGCGGCGATCGACCATGAGCAGTACTTC. Using reference TRBV2 and TRBJ2-4 for the parts outside the CDR3, the full variable domain is EPEVTQTPSHQVTQMGQEVILRCVPISNHLYFYWYRQILGQKVEFLVSFYNNEISEKSEIFDDQFSVERPDGSNFTLKIRSTKLEDSAMYFCASSERSAAIDHEQYFGAGTRLSVL.

About this clonotype itself: A much larger clone lies one base from this, so it may be a read error. V usage is TRBV20-1 and J usage is TRBJ1-2, with a tentative D call TRBD1 (6 bases). Germline V gene data show CDR1 as DFQATT and CDR2 as SNEGSKA (reference sequence). This CDR3 has 14 residues. Trimming shortened V by 0 bases and J by 4 bases, and 12 bases separated the two germline ends. The CDR3 here is CSARETGLSYGYTF. The CDR3 nucleotides are TGCAGTGCTAGAGAGACAGGACTTAGCTATGGCTACACCTTC.

The chain combines TRBV30 with TRBJ2-5; no reliable D call. The CDR3 totals 12 residues. Germline CDR1 reads GTSNPN; CDR2 reads SVGIG (reference sequence). Trimming pared 0 bases from V and 5 bases from J, leaving 7 bases between. CDR3 nucleotide sequence: TGTGCCTGGAGTGTAACCCAGGAGACCCAGTACTTC. It translates to CAWSVTQETQYF.

This clonotype was seen more than once but under ten times. The V and J genes are TRBV20-1 and TRBJ2-3; no clear D gene. The germline CDR1 and CDR2 sequences are DFQATT and SNEGSKA (reference sequence). V was shortened by 6 bases and J by 0 bases, with 22 bases between the two germline ends. CDR3 length: 17 amino acids. For the CDR3, the DNA is TGCAGTGCCCTCCCCGGTCACAGAAGATTGAGCACAGATACGCAGTATTTT. As protein: CSALPGHRRLSTDTQYF.

This clonotype was detected once. With a much larger clone just one base away, this may be a read error. J is TRBJ1-5 and V is TRBV4-2, with a tentative D call TRBD1 (5 bases). The CDR3 runs 17 residues. Germline V gene lookup returns CDR1 LGHNA and CDR2 YNFKEQ. In nucleotides, the CDR3 is TGTGCCGGCAGCCAAATAACCGGGGGTGAGAGCAATCAGCCCCAGCATTTT. This codes for CAGSQITGGESNQPQHF.

This clonotype was found a few times. The chain carries TRBV7-9 and TRBJ2-3; D ambiguous. Trimming stripped 2 bases from V and 1 base from J, with 10 bases between. In germline, CDR1 is SEHNR, CDR2 FQNEAQ (reference sequence). The CDR3 contains 15 residues. For the CDR3, the DNA is TGTGCCAGCAGCTTAAAGAGGTCAGGCACAGATACGCAGTATTTT. It encodes CASSLKRSGTDTQYF.

The chain recombines TRBV20-1 with TRBJ2-7, with D possibly being TRBD1 (6 bases). V gave up 6 bases and J gave up 7 bases, with 10 bases separating them. Germline V gene lookup returns CDR1 DFQATT and CDR2 SNEGSKA (reference sequence). The CDR3 contains 10 residues. CDR3 nucleotide sequence: TGCAGTGCCGGAGACAGGGAGCAGTACTTC. This encodes CSAGDREQYF.

This chain joins TRBV2 and TRBJ1-2; maybe TRBD1 (5 bases). The germline gives CDR1 SNHLY, CDR2 FYNNEI. V was cut by 2 bases and J by 4 bases, with 17 bases left in between. The CDR3 loop spans 16 amino acids. In nucleotides, the CDR3 is TGTGCCAGCAGTGAATTCGGGGGGAGACTAGTCTATGGCTACACCTTC. It codes for CASSEFGGRLVYGYTF.

This clonotype was seen more than once but under ten times. The CDR3 bases are TGTGCCAGCAGCTTAAAGGCACCGCCGATACATACAGATACGCAGTATTTT. As protein: CASSLKAPPIHTDTQYF. The chain carries TRBV7-6 and TRBJ2-3; D unresolved. Trimming took off 2 bases at V and 3 bases at J, with 18 bases between the two ends. Germline CDR1 and CDR2: SGHVS and FNYEAQ. The CDR3 covers 17 residues.

The V gene is TRBV12-3 or TRBV12-4, the J gene TRBJ2-1; 14 bases line up with TRBD2. V shed 2 bases, J shed 0 bases, and the junction held 9 bases outside the gene matches. The CDR3 spans 20 residues. The CDR3 is CASSLRLAGGGTSSYNEQFF. DNA of the CDR3: TGTGCCAGCAGTTTACGACTAGCGGGGGGGGGAACGAGCTCCTACAATGAGCAGTTCTTC.

This chain joins TRBV6-6 and TRBJ2-4, with 10 bases identical to TRBD1. This CDR3 is built from 14 residues. J gave up 8 bases and V 4 bases, and 5 bases lay outside the gene matches. The germline V gene encodes CDR1 MNHNY and CDR2 SVGAGI (reference sequence). In DNA, the CDR3 is TGTGCCAGCAGTTTCACCGGGACAGGGGACATTCAGTACTTC. It encodes CASSFTGTGDIQYF.

The rearrangement uses TRBV12-3 or TRBV12-4 and TRBJ2-5; 7 bases agree with TRBD1. The CDR3 length is 14 residues. With V trimmed by 6 bases and J by 1 base, 5 bases remained unmatched. DNA for the CDR3: TGTGCCAGCAGCAAATGGGACAGCCAAGAGACCCAGTACTTC. This encodes CASSKWDSQETQYF.

This clonotype was counted a single time. The chain couples TRBV4-1 to TRBJ2-1, with D possibly TRBD1 on 6 matching bases. V lost 1 base and J 3 bases, leaving 25 bases between the germline ends. The CDR3 spans 20 residues. Looked up from germline, CDR1 is MGHRA and CDR2 is YSYEKL. The CDR3 loop is CASSQAFTGRRGLGYNEQFF. The CDR3, as DNA: TGCGCCAGCAGCCAAGCTTTTACAGGGCGGCGCGGGTTAGGCTACAATGAGCAGTTCTTC.

The CDR3 here is CASGLWEDTQYF. In DNA form, the CDR3 reads TGTGCTAGTGGTTTGTGGGAAGATACGCAGTATTTT. The chain combines TRBV12-5 with TRBJ2-3; no definite D call. The germline V and J ends were trimmed by 2 bases and 5 bases, with 5 bases remaining between them. The germline V gene encodes CDR1 LGHNT and CDR2 FRNRAP. The CDR3 extends over 12 amino acids. Full variable domain (remainder filled in from reference TRBV12-5 and TRBJ2-3): DARVTQTPRHKVTEMGQEVTMRCQPILGHNTVFWYRQTMMQGLELLAYFRNRAPLDDSGMPKDRFSAEMPDATLATLKIQPSEPRDSAVYFCASGLWEDTQYFGPGTRLTVL.

The chain has TRBV19 and TRBJ1-2; no reliable D call. This CDR3 has 14 amino acids. Germline V gene lookup returns CDR1 LNHDA and CDR2 SQIVND (reference sequence). Trimming pared 2 bases from V and 3 bases from J, leaving 10 bases between. This chain's CDR3 is CASSIRTGHYGYTF. In nucleotides, the CDR3 is TGTGCCAGTAGTATAAGGACCGGACACTATGGCTACACCTTC.